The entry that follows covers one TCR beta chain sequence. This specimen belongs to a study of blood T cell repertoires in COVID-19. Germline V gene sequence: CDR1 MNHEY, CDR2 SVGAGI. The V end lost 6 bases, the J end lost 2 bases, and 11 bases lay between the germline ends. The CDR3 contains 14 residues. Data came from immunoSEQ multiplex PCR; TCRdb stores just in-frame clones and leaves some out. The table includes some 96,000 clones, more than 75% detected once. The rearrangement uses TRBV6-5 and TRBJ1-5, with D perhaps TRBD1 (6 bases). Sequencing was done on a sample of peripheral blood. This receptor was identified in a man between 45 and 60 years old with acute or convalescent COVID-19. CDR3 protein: CASRTGFGNQPQHF. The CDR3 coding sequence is TGTGCCAGCAGAACAGGGTTCGGCAATCAGCCCCAGCATTTT.